The T cell receptor (beta chain) described here comes from a study of blood T cell repertoires in COVID-19. Whole-study context: Samples came from the United States, Italy and Spain, spanning acute and convalescent COVID-19.

Authors' data handling: For nucleated cells, counts were estimated from reference gene primer amplification. Clones were sequenced by immunoSEQ multiplex PCR, and TCRdb holds only the in-frame ones, with some missing. The V and J calls and clone size are taken from that table; D and trimming were inferred from the DNA. Counted here are 270,000 or so clones, about 90% occurring once; the ten biggest clones make up around 1.9%. Germline CDR1 and CDR2: KGHSH and LQKENI. This CDR3 is built from 15 residues. Trimming took off 0 bases at V and 9 bases at J, with 15 bases between the two ends. One Seattle source followed patients from active infection through their disease course.

The chain joins TRBV18 to TRBJ1-3; the D gene is possibly TRBD1 (6 bases). This clonotype originated in a woman aged 60-75 years with COVID-19, enrolled during active disease. Sequencing was performed on peripheral blood. The CDR3 nucleotides read TGTGCCAGCTCACCACCCCCGGACAGAGTGGTCACCATATATTTT. This translates into CASSPPPDRVVTIYF.